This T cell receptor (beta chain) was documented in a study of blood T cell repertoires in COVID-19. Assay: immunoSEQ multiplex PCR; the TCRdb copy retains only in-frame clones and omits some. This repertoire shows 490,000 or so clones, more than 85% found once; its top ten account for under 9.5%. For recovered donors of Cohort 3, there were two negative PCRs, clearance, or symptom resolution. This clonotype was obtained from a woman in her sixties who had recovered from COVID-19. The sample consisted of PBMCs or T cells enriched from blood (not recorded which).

CDR3 residues: CASSFSGAEQFF. The CDR3 bases are TGTGCCAGCAGCTTTAGCGGGGCTGAGCAGTTCTTC. The genes are TRBV7-8 and TRBJ2-1, with 8 bases identical to TRBD2. J was trimmed by 9 bases and V by 3 bases; bases with no gene match: 1. This CDR3 has 12 residues. CDR1 is SGHVS and CDR2 is FQNEAQ in the germline V gene. The variable domain in full, with the rest retrieved from reference TRBV7-8 and TRBJ2-1, is GAGVSQSPRYKVAKRGQDVALRCDPISGHVSLFWYQQALGQGPEFLTYFQNEAQLDKSGLPSDRFFAERPEGSVSTLKIQRTQQEDSAVYLCASSFSGAEQFFGPGTRLTVL.